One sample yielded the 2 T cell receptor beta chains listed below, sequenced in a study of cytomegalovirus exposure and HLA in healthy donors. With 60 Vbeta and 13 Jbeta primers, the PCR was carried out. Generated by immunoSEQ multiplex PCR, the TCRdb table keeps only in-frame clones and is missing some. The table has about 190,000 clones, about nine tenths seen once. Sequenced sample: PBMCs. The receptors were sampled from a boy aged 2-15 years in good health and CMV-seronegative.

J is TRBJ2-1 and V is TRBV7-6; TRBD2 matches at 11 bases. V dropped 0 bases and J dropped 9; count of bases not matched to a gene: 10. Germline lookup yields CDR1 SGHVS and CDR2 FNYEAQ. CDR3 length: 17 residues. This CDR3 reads CASSLAFRSSGRLEQFF. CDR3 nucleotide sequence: TGTGCCAGCAGCTTAGCGTTTAGGTCTAGCGGGAGGCTTGAGCAGTTCTTC.

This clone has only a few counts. In DNA, the CDR3 is TGCGCCAGCAGCTTGGACAGGGAAAACTATGGCTACACCTTC. It codes for CASSLDRENYGYTF. This sequence joins TRBV5-1 and TRBJ1-2, with D possibly TRBD1 on 6 matching bases. V dropped 0 bases and J dropped 2 bases, with 8 bases sitting between them. The CDR3 runs to 14 residues. Looked up from germline, CDR1 is SGHRS and CDR2 is YFSETQ.